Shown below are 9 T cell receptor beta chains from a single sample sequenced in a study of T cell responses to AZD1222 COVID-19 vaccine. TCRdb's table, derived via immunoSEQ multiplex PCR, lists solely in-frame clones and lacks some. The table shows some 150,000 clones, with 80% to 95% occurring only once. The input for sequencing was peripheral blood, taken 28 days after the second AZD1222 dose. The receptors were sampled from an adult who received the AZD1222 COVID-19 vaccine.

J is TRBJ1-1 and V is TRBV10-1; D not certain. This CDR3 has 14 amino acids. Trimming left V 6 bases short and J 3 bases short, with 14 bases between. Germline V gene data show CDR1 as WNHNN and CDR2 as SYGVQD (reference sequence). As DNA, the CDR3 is TGCGCCAGCAGCGTCGAAAGGGCGGACACTGAAGCTTTCTTT. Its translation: CASSVERADTEAFF.

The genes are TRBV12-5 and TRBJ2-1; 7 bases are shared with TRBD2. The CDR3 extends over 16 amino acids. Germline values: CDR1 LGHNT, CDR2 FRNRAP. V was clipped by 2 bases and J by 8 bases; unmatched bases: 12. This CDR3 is CASGLRGLGVGYEQFF. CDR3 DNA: TGTGCTAGTGGTTTGAGAGGACTAGGCGTTGGTTATGAGCAGTTCTTC.

The chain's CDR3 is CASSLGGTNYGYTF. The CDR3 DNA reads TGTGCCAGCAGCCTAGGAGGGACTAACTATGGCTACACCTTC. The chain carries TRBV9 and TRBJ1-2; D remains unclear. Germline loops: CDR1 SGDLS, CDR2 YYNGEE. The CDR3 sequence is 14 residues long. Trimming took 4 bases from V and 0 from J, leaving 10 bases between them.

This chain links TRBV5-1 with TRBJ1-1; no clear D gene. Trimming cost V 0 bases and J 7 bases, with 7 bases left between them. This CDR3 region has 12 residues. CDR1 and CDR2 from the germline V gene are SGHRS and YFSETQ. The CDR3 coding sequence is TGCGCCAGCAGCTTGGTGGAGCATGAAGCTTTCTTT. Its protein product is CASSLVEHEAFF. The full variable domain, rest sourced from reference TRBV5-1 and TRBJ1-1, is KAGVTQTPRYLIKTRGQQVTLSCSPISGHRSVSWYQQTPGQGLQFLFEYFSETQRNKGNFPGRFSGRQFSNSRSEMNVSTLELGDSALYLCASSLVEHEAFFGQGTRLTVV.

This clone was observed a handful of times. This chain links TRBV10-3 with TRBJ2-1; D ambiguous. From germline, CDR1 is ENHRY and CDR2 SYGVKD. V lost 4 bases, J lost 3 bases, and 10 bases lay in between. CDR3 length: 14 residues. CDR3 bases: TGTGCCATCAGTGTAACAGTGGACTACAATGAGCAGTTCTTC. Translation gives CAISVTVDYNEQFF.

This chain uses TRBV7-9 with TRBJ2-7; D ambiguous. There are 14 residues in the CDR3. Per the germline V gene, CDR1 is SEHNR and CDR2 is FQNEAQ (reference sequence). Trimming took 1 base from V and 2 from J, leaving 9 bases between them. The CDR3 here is CASSLGSGTYEQYF. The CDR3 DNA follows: TGTGCCAGCAGCTTAGGCAGTGGAACCTACGAGCAGTACTTC.

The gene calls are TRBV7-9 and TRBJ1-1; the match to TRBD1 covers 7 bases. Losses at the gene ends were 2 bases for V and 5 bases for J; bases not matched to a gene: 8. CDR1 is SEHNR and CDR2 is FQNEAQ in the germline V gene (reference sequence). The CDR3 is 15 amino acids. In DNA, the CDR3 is TGTGCCAGCAGCTTATTAGGAGGGGGCCAGACTGAAGCTTTCTTT. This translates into CASSLLGGGQTEAFF.

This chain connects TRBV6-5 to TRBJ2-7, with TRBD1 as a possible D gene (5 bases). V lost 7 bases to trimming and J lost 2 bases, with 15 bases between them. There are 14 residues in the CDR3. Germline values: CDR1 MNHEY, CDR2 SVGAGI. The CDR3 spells CASIRQSGPYEQYF. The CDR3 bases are TGTGCCAGCATACGACAGTCAGGTCCCTACGAGCAGTACTTC.

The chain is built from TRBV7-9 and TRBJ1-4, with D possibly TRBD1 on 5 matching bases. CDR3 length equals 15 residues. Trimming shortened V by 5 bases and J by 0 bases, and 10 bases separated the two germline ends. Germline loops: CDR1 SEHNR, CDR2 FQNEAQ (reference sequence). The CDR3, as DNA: TGTGCCAGCAGCCCTGAGACAGCAACTAATGAAAAACTGTTTTTT. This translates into CASSPETATNEKLFF.